The T cell receptor (beta chain) described here comes from a study of blood T cell repertoires in COVID-19. Overall study context: Some COVID-19 samples were acute and others convalescent; all came from the United States, Italy and Spain. PBMCs, B-cell-depleted T cells, or T cells were the source of the cDNA or gDNA that made up the material.

Trimming took 7 bases from V and 4 from J; bases not matched to a gene: 11. Germline CDR1 SGHDT, CDR2 YYEEEE. The CDR3 spans 17 residues. Original methodology: Estimation of nucleated cell counts was performed using reference gene primer amplification. Clones were read by immunoSEQ multiplex PCR, and TCRdb kept only the in-frame ones, dropping some. That table gives V, J and clone size, and the DNA gave D and trimming. The sample comprises 200,000 to 250,000 clones, around four fifths of which are singletons, and 15% to 20% rests with the top ten. The rearrangement joins TRBV5-6 to TRBJ2-6, with TRBD1 matching 10 bases. The material sequenced was peripheral blood. The receptor was isolated from an elderly woman with active or convalescent COVID-19. The CDR3 loop is CASARRQGAPGANVLTF. Written as DNA, the CDR3 is TGTGCCAGCGCGAGGAGACAGGGGGCTCCCGGGGCCAACGTCCTGACTTTC.